The table lists the clone carrying this T cell receptor beta chain with a few counts. Its matching antigen is unknown. A junction end diverges from the germline sequence, so it may reflect a read error. The CDR3 runs 17 residues. CDR1 is ENHRY, CDR2 SYGVKD, per germline. A patient was excluded if there was uncontrolled infection, other autoimmune disease, pregnancy or lactation. Diagnoses rested on clinical symptoms, serum thyroxine and TRAb, thyroid ultrasound and orbital computed tomography. The data stem from a study of T cells in Graves' hyperthyroidism and ophthalmopathy. General study points: Among clonotypes expanded in thyroid above 0.001, most were also found in blood. A 13 V-J model separated ophthalmopathy from stable hyperthyroidism.

Amplified TCR beta CDR3 regions derived from RNA transcripts. Carried out on the TCR CDR3, a first-round RT-PCR used the HTBI primer set. MiXCR, run by TCRdb on the multiplex PCR reads, gives a single entry per CDR3 protein. This table holds approximately 640,000 distinct CDR3 sequences, over 40% found once. Sequencing used peripheral blood or thyroid tissue (not recorded which). The V and J genes are TRBV10-3 and TRBJ1-2, with D uncertain. The receptor comes from an adult man with Graves' disease, either hyperthyroidism or ophthalmopathy (not recorded which). CDR3 coding DNA: TGTGCCAGCAGTTACTCGGAGGGTTCAGGAAAGATCTATGGCTACACCTTC. Protein sequence: CASSYSEGSGKIYGYTF.